These 21 T cell receptor beta chains originate from one sample sequenced in a study of neurological immune-mediated disorders. MiXCR, run by TCRdb on the 5' RACE reads, gives a single entry per CDR3 protein. Of tens of thousands of distinct CDR3 sequences in the sample, approximately 4% were seen once. Material for sequencing was PBMCs. These receptors were obtained from a woman aged 45 to 65 with multiple sclerosis.

In its sample, this clonotype was seen many times. V and J are TRBV7-3 and TRBJ2-5, with TRBD1 as a possible D gene (6 bases). CDR1 SGHTA and CDR2 FQGTGA come from the germline V gene. V gave up 4 bases and J gave up 5 bases, with 14 bases separating them. The CDR3 loop spans 14 amino acids. The CDR3 spells CASSYSGVGETQYF. CDR3 nucleotides: TGTGCCAGCAGCTACTCAGGGGTGGGGGAGACCCAGTACTTC.

There are many counts of this clonotype. This sequence joins TRBV20-1 and TRBJ1-4; TRBD1 agrees at 8 bases. The germline V gene encodes CDR1 DFQATT and CDR2 SNEGSKA (reference sequence). This CDR3 is 13 amino acids long. J gave up 5 bases and V 8 bases, and 7 bases lay outside the gene matches. Here the CDR3 DNA reads TGCAGTACAGACAGGGGTCGGAATGAAAAACTGTTTTTT. Protein sequence: CSTDRGRNEKLFF.

This clonotype was seen ten or more times. In nucleotides, the CDR3 is TGCGCCAGCAGCCAAGACAGGGGTTACAATGAGCAGTTCTTC. This translates into CASSQDRGYNEQFF. V and J are TRBV4-3 and TRBJ2-1; D possibly corresponds to TRBD1 (6 bases). The CDR3 extends over 14 amino acids. The germline gives CDR1 LGHNA, CDR2 YSLEER. Between the trimmed V and J ends, which lost 0 bases and 4 bases, there was a span of 7 bases.

There are many counts of this clonotype. This sequence joins TRBV9 and TRBJ1-4; D might be TRBD1 (5 bases). V gave up 4 bases and J gave up 4 bases, with 8 bases separating them. Germline V gives CDR1 SGDLS, CDR2 YYNGEE. CDR3 size: 13 residues. The CDR3 nucleotides read TGTGCCAGCAGCATGGGACGTAATGAAAAACTGTTTTTT. It yields the protein CASSMGRNEKLFF.

This clonotype was seen many times. The chain couples TRBV6-4 to TRBJ2-3, with D possibly being TRBD1 or TRBD2 (6 bases each). The germline V gene encodes CDR1 MRHNA and CDR2 SNTAGT. CDR3 size: 15 residues. Trimming took off 0 bases at V and 0 bases at J, with 7 bases between the two ends. CDR3 nucleotides: TGTGCCAGCAGTGACTCGGGGGGCAGCACAGATACGCAGTATTTT. Amino acid sequence: CASSDSGGSTDTQYF.

On this clonotype: One end of the junction fails to match germline, which may point to a read error. This rearrangement joins TRBV20-1 to TRBJ1-1; D call uncertain. The CDR3 runs 13 residues. The V gene's germline CDR1 is DFQATT and CDR2 SNEGSKA (reference sequence). The CDR3 coding sequence is TGCAGTGCTACCATCGGAGGGTGGCCTGAAGCTTTATTT. Translated: CSATIGGWPEALF.

This clonotype was observed at least ten times. The chain couples TRBV6-5 to TRBJ2-1; D remains ambiguous. The germline V and J ends were trimmed by 5 bases and 5 bases, with 10 bases remaining between them. The CDR3 length is 13 residues. The germline CDR1 and CDR2 sequences are MNHEY and SVGAGI. CDR3 bases: TGTGCCAGCAGTGAATACAGAGACAATGAGCAGTTCTTC. It is translated as CASSEYRDNEQFF.

This clonotype has a count of ten or more. V and J are TRBV5-1 and TRBJ2-3, with D possibly being TRBD2 (6 bases). V lost 4 bases, J lost 2 bases, and 11 bases lay in between. Germline values: CDR1 SGHRS, CDR2 YFSETQ. The CDR3 runs 14 residues. As DNA, the CDR3 is TGCGCCAGCAGCGGGGGGTCCCACACAGATACGCAGTATTTT. Encoded protein: CASSGGSHTDTQYF.

The rearrangement joins TRBV24-1 to TRBJ1-1, with D perhaps TRBD1 (6 bases). Germline V gene data show CDR1 as KGHDR and CDR2 as SFDVKD. CDR3 size: 13 residues. Deletions cut 3 bases from V and 8 bases from J, with 12 bases between. The CDR3 region has the DNA TGTGCCACCAGTGATCGAGGACAGAGAGAAGCTTTCTTT. Amino acid sequence: CATSDRGQREAFF.

This clonotype was observed at least ten times. The chain employs TRBV7-9 and TRBJ2-7, with 9 bases that match TRBD1. Germline CDR1 reads SEHNR; CDR2 reads FQNEAQ (reference sequence). This CDR3 is 14 amino acids long. V lost 1 base and J lost 5; bases outside the gene matches: 3. CDR3 residues: CASSLDRGPNEQYF. In DNA, the CDR3 is TGTGCCAGCAGCTTAGACAGGGGGCCTAACGAGCAGTACTTC.

This clonotype came up many times. The chain carries TRBV20-1 and TRBJ2-7, with D possibly called TRBD1 or TRBD2 (5 bases each). The V gene's germline CDR1 is DFQATT and CDR2 SNEGSKA (reference sequence). The CDR3 covers 16 residues. Trimming stripped 1 base from V and 3 bases from J, with 19 bases between. In nucleotides, the CDR3 is TGCAGTGCTAGAGTCGTTTACTCCGAGGGGTACTACGAGCAGTACTTC. It translates to CSARVVYSEGYYEQYF.

At least ten counts were recorded for this clonotype. CDR3 nucleotide sequence: TGTGCCAGCAGCTTGCGCCTAGCGGGGGTTTCCAACACCGGGGAGCTGTTTTTT. Encoded protein: CASSLRLAGVSNTGELFF. This rearrangement joins TRBV5-6 to TRBJ2-2; TRBD2 aligns across 10 bases. Trimming at V came to 1 base and at J to 2 bases, leaving 8 bases not matched to a gene. This CDR3 spans 18 amino acids. The germline gives CDR1 SGHDT, CDR2 YYEEEE.

This clonotype showed up many times. V is TRBV5-6 and J is TRBJ2-7; D gene unclear. V was cut by 1 base and J by 6 bases, with 8 bases left in between. The CDR3 runs to 12 residues. Germline lookup yields CDR1 SGHDT and CDR2 YYEEEE. This chain's CDR3 is CASSLSQVEQYF. CDR3 DNA sequence: TGTGCCAGCAGCTTGAGTCAAGTCGAGCAGTACTTC. The whole variable domain, filled in from reference TRBV5-6 and TRBJ2-7, reads DAGVTQSPTHLIKTRGQQVTLRCSPKSGHDTVSWYQQALGQGPQFIFQYYEEEERQRGNFPDRFSGHQFPNYSSELNVNALLLGDSALYLCASSLSQVEQYFGPGTRLTVT.

This clonotype was seen at least ten times. V is TRBV27 and J is TRBJ1-2; D not resolved. V lost 3 bases and J lost 1, with 15 bases in between. CDR1 is MNHEY and CDR2 is SMNVEV in the germline V gene (reference sequence). The CDR3 has 16 residues. The CDR3 DNA reads TGTGCCAGCAGTTTTCAGAAGGCCGTCCTTAACTATGGCTACACCTTC. It encodes CASSFQKAVLNYGYTF.

This clonotype was recorded at least ten times. This chain links TRBV20-1 with TRBJ1-6, with TRBD1 matching over 9 bases. The germline V gene has CDR1 DFQATT and CDR2 SNEGSKA (reference sequence). The CDR3 is 15 amino acids. Germline trimming cut 6 bases from V and 9 bases from J; bases unmatched to any gene: 12. CDR3 DNA sequence: TGCAGTGCCGCCTACGGGACAGGGTTAAGTTCACCCCTCCACTTT. Encoded protein: CSAAYGTGLSSPLHF.

This clonotype has at least ten counts. This chain links TRBV3-1 with TRBJ1-2; D unresolved. This CDR3 comprises 12 residues. V was shortened by 11 bases and J by 4 bases, with 14 bases between the two germline ends. Germline V gene sequence: CDR1 LGHDT, CDR2 YNNKEL (reference sequence). The CDR3 DNA is TGTGCCTGGTATGGGGATTCCTATGGCTACACCTTC. This codes for CAWYGDSYGYTF.

The CDR3 sequence: CASSLTGNPNTEAFF. CDR3 bases: TGTGCCAGCAGCTTAACAGGGAACCCAAACACTGAAGCTTTCTTT. The chain employs TRBV7-9 and TRBJ1-1; D is possibly TRBD1 (6 bases). Germline CDR1 reads SEHNR; CDR2 reads FQNEAQ (reference sequence). The CDR3 length is 15 residues. V shed 2 bases and J shed 2 bases, with 12 bases lying between them.

This clonotype was counted ten times or more. This chain joins TRBV12-3 or TRBV12-4 and TRBJ2-3; D uncertain. The CDR3 sequence is 12 residues long. Trimming took 6 bases from V and 6 from J, leaving 10 bases between them. The CDR3 nucleotides are TGTGCCAGCAGCATCCTGGCCGATACGCAGTATTTT. Residues: CASSILADTQYF.

This clonotype was picked up many times. The genes are TRBV4-3 and TRBJ2-2; D is possibly TRBD1 or TRBD2 (5 bases each). This CDR3 has 17 residues. The V and J ends lost 4 bases and 0 bases respectively, with 15 bases between them. The germline CDR1 and CDR2 sequences are LGHNA and YSLEER. Written as DNA, the CDR3 is TGCGCCAGCAGCCCCCAACGGGGCGCGACGAACACCGGGGAGCTGTTTTTT. Amino acids: CASSPQRGATNTGELFF.

The V and J genes are TRBV18 and TRBJ1-2, with D uncertain. The germline V gene has CDR1 KGHSH and CDR2 LQKENI. The V and J ends lost 2 bases and 8 bases respectively, with 6 bases between them. The CDR3 is made up of 11 amino acids. In nucleotides, the CDR3 is TGTGCCAGCTCACCAAAACGAGGCTACACCTTC. Translating gives CASSPKRGYTF. The complete variable domain, with remaining parts taken from reference TRBV18 and TRBJ1-2, reads NAGVMQNPRHLVRRRGQEARLRCSPMKGHSHVYWYRQLPEEGLKFMVYLQKENIIDESGMPKERFSAEFPKEGPSILRIQQVVRGDSAAYFCASSPKRGYTFGSGTRLTVV.

This clonotype appeared a few times. Possible read error: a much larger clone is one base away. The chain employs TRBV12-3 or TRBV12-4 and TRBJ1-5, with 8 bases identical to TRBD1. The V segment lost 5 bases and the J segment 5 bases; nucleotides outside the gene matches: 2. The CDR3 extends over 13 amino acids. The CDR3 region is CASSNRGDQPQHF. Written as DNA, the CDR3 is TGTGCCAGCAGTAACAGGGGGGATCAGCCCCAGCATTTT.